This passage covers 6 T cell receptor beta chains from one sample sequenced in a study of T cell clonality in common variable immunodeficiency. Produced via immunoSEQ multiplex PCR; TCRdb's table is partial and in-frame only. The specimen has about 60,000 clones, none found just once. The specimen was peripheral blood mononuclear cells. Receptors were obtained from a person aged 18 to 75 in good health.

Ten or more counts support this clone. The missing CDR3 end, 3 residues past where the read stops, is filled in from the germline J gene. The chain couples TRBV28 to TRBJ1-1; 7 nucleotides agree with TRBD1. This CDR3 contains 13 residues. CDR1 and CDR2 (germline): MDHEN, SYDVKM. The CDR3 DNA, read in part, is TGTGCCAGCAGTTCCCCGCCGACAGGGGAA. It encodes CASSSPPTGE. The whole CDR3 reads CASSSPPTGEAFF.

This clone occurred many times. The CDR3 is cut off 3 residues early in the read; its end comes from the germline J gene. This chain joins TRBV19 and TRBJ2-1, with 8 bases lining up with TRBD2. V dropped 10 bases and J dropped 5; count of bases not matched to a gene: 10. Germline CDR1 and CDR2: LNHDA and SQIVND (reference sequence). The CDR3 has 14 amino acids. The CDR3 reads CATKGVAGHNEQFF. CDR3 bases read: TGTGCCACCAAGGGGGTAGCGGGGCACAATGAG.

In regard to this clone: Coverage ceases 3 residues before the CDR3 finishes, and the germline J gene fills in the end. V gene TRBV5-1 combines with J gene TRBJ2-1, with 9 bases fitting TRBD1. The CDR3 contains 15 residues. V lost 3 bases and J lost 2; bases outside the gene matches: 3. Germline V lookup: CDR1 SGHRS, CDR2 YFSETQ. The CDR3 sequence is CASSSTGGPYNEQFF. CDR3 DNA (partial): TGCGCCAGCAGCTCGACAGGGGGTCCCTACAATGAG.

This clone was recorded many times. The junction and the germline gene differ at one end; a read error may be behind it. The read comes to an end 3 residues before the CDR3 does, leaving the germline J gene to fill in the end. The gene calls are TRBV4-2 and TRBJ1-2, with D hard to call. The CDR3 totals 13 residues. Germline assignment: CDR1 LGHNA and CDR2 YNFKEQ. The CDR3 reads CASSQVEAYGYTF. The CDR3 bases that were read are TGCGCCAGCAGCCAAGTCGAGGCCTATGGC.

This clone was picked up many times. Coverage ceases 3 residues before the CDR3 finishes, and the germline J gene fills in the end. The J gene is TRBJ2-1, the V gene TRBV7-9, with D unclear. CDR1 and CDR2 (germline): SEHNR, FQNEAQ (reference sequence). V gave up 2 bases and J gave up 9 bases, with 17 bases separating them. The CDR3 has 15 amino acids. CDR3 DNA (partial): TGTGCCAGCAGCTTATCAGACTCCTTAACTCTTGAG. It specifies CASSLSDSLTLE. The complete CDR3 reads CASSLSDSLTLEQFF.

This clone was counted many times. The CDR3 goes on 3 residues after the read ends, and that part is filled in from the germline J gene. The V call is TRBV7-6, the J call TRBJ2-2; 11 bases match TRBD2. V lost 1 base, J lost 3 bases, and 7 bases stayed unmatched. The CDR3 contains 18 residues. The germline CDR1 and CDR2 sequences are SGHVS and FNYEAQ. The CDR3 loop reads CASSLVLAGATDTGELFF. The CDR3 DNA, read in part, is TGTGCCAGCAGCTTAGTACTAGCGGGAGCCACTGACACCGGGGAG.